This T cell receptor beta chain came from a study of blood T cell repertoires in COVID-19. Trimming took 4 bases from V and 5 from J, leaving 13 bases between them. The CDR3 has 14 residues. CDR1 is KGHDR and CDR2 is SFDVKD in the germline V gene. TCRdb keeps only in-frame clones here, not all; method: immunoSEQ multiplex PCR. The table records approximately 24,000 clones, about 91% of them present only once. This TCR derives from a human donor in a cohort sampled during active COVID-19. V and J are TRBV24-1 and TRBJ1-2; D is unresolved. Material for sequencing was peripheral blood. CDR3 residues: CATSEGSPYYGYTF. CDR3 in DNA: TGTGCCACCAGTGAAGGGAGCCCTTATTATGGCTACACCTTC.